This T cell receptor beta chain was captured by sequencing in a study of blood T cell repertoires in COVID-19. Study context: The samples span acute and convalescent COVID-19 from the United States, Italy and Spain.

Germline CDR1 LGHNA, CDR2 YNFKEQ. Trimming removed 1 base at V and 7 bases at J, with 8 bases between. CDR3 length equals 14 residues. Only in-frame clones appear in the TCRdb table, and some are missing; sequencing was by immunoSEQ multiplex PCR. The sample lists over 150,000 clones, 65% to 85% occurring once. The Seattle site enrolled patients during active infection and followed them longitudinally. The source of this sequence is a woman in her thirties or forties with COVID-19, enrolled during active disease. The specimen sequenced was peripheral blood. This chain links TRBV4-2 with TRBJ1-6, with D tentatively TRBD1 (6 bases). CDR3 protein: CASSQARGNSPLHF. The CDR3, as DNA: TGTGCCAGCAGCCAAGCTAGGGGGAATTCACCCCTCCACTTT.